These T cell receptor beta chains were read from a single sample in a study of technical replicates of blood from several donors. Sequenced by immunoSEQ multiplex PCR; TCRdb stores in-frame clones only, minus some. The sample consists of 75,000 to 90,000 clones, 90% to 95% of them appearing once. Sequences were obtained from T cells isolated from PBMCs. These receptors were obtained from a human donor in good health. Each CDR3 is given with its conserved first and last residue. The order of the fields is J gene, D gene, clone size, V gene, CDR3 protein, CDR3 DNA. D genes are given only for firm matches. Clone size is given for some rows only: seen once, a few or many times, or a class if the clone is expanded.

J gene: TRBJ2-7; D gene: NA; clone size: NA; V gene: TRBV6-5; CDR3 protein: CASSFHRQNEQYF; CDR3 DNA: TGTGCCAGCAGTTTTCACAGGCAAAACGAGCAGTACTTC
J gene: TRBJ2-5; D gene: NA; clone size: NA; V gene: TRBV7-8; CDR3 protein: CASSFAGEETQYF; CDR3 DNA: TGTGCCAGCAGCTTTGCAGGGGAGGAGACCCAGTACTTC
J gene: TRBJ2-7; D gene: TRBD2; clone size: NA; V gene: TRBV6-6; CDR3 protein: CASKEGLVPYEQYF; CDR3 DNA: TGTGCCAGCAAGGAGGGACTAGTCCCCTACGAGCAGTACTTC
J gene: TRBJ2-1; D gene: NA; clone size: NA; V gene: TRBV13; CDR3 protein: CASSLAMRDREQFF; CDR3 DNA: TGTGCCAGCAGCTTAGCTATGCGGGATCGAGAGCAGTTCTTC
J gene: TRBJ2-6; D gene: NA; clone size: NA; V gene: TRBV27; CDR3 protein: CASSLGHSGANVLTF; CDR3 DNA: TGTGCCAGCAGTTTGGGACACTCTGGGGCCAACGTCCTGACTTTC
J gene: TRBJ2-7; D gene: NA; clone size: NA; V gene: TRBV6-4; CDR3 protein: CASSRNSGYYEQYF; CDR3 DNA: TGTGCCAGCAGTAGAAATAGCGGATACTACGAGCAGTACTTC
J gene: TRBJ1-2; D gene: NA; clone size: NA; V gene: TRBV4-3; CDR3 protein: CASSQGSPFTYGYTF; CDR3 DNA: TGCGCCAGCAGCCAAGGGAGCCCCTTTACCTATGGCTACACCTTC
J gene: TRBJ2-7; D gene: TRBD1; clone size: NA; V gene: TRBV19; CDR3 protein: CASSLGQGAPGSYEQYF; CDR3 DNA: TGTGCCAGTAGTCTGGGACAGGGGGCCCCCGGTTCCTACGAGCAGTACTTC
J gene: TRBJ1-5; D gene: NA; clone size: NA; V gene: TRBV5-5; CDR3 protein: CASSLEPGTNQPQHF; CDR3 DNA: TGTGCCAGCAGCTTGGAGCCGGGAACGAATCAGCCCCAGCATTTT
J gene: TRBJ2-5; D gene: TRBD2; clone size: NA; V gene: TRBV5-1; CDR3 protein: CASTVGLAGVETQYF; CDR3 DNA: TGCGCCAGCACGGTGGGACTAGCGGGAGTGGAGACCCAGTACTTC
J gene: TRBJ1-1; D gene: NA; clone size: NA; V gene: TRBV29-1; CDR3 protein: CSVVTADMNTEAFF; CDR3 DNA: TGCAGCGTTGTGACGGCGGATATGAACACTGAAGCTTTCTTT
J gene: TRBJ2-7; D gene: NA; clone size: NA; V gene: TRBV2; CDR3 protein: CASSGTFYEQYF; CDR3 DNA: TGTGCCAGCAGTGGCACTTTCTACGAGCAGTACTTC
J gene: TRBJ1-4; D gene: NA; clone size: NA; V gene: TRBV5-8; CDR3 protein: CASSPHIFNEKLFF; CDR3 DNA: TGTGCCAGCAGCCCACATATCTTTAATGAAAAACTGTTTTTT
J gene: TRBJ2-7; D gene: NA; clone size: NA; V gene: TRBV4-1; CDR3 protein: CASSRSPVEEQYF; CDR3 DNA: TGCGCCAGCAGCCGATCTCCGGTAGAAGAGCAGTACTTC
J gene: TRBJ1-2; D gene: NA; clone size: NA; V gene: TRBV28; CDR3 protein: CASSFGERGYGYTF; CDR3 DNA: TGTGCCAGCAGTTTCGGGGAAAGAGGCTATGGCTACACCTTC
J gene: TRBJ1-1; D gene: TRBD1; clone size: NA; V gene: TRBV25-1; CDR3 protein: CASSDYRDRDTEAFF; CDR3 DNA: TGTGCCAGCAGTGATTACCGGGACAGGGACACTGAAGCTTTCTTT
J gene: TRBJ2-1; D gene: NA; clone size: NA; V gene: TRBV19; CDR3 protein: CASSNTRFAEQFF; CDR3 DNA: TGTGCCAGTAGTAATACTAGGTTCGCTGAGCAGTTCTTC
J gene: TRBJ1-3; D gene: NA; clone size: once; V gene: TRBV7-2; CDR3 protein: CASSSRDSGNTIYF; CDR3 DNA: TGTGCCAGCAGCTCTCGGGACTCTGGAAACACCATATATTTT
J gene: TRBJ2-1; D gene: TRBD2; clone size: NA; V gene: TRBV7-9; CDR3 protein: CASSSGLAGVEQFF; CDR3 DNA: TGTGCCAGCAGCTCAGGACTAGCGGGAGTTGAGCAGTTCTTC
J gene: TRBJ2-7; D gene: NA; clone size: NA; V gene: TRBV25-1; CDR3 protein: CASSEGLTEQYF; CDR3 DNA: TGTGCCAGCAGTGAGGGACTGACCGAGCAGTACTTC
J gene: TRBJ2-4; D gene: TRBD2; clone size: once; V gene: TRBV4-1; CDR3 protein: CASSQLSGAYDIQYF; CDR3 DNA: TGCGCCAGCAGCCAGTTAAGCGGGGCCTATGACATTCAGTACTTC
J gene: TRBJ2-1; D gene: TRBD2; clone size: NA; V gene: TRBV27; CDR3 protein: CASSSGTSGRFNEQFF; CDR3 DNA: TGTGCCAGCAGTTCCGGGACTAGCGGGAGGTTCAATGAGCAGTTCTTC